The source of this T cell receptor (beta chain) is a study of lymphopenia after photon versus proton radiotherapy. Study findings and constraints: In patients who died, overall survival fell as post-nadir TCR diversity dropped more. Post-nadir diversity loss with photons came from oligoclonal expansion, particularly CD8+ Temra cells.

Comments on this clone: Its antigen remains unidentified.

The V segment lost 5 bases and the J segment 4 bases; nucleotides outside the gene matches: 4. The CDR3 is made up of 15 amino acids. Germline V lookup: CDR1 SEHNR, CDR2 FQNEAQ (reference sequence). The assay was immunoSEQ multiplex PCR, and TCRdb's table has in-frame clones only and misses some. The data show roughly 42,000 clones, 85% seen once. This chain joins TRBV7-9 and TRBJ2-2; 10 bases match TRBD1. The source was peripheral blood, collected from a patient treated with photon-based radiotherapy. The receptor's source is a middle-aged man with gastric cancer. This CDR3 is CASSPGTGVTGELFF. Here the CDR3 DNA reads TGTGCCAGCAGCCCCGGGACAGGGGTCACCGGGGAGCTGTTTTTT.